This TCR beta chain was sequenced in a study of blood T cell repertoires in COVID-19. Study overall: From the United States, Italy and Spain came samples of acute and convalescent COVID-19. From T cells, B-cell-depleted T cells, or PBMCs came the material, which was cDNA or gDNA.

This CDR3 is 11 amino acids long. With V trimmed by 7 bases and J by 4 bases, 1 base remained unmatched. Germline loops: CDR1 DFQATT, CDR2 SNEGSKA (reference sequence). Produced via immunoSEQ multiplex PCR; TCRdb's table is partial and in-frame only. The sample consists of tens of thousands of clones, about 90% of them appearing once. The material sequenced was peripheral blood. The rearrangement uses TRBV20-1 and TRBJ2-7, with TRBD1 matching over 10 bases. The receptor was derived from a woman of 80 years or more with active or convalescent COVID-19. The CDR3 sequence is CSGTGGYEQYF. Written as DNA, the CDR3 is TGCAGTGGGACAGGGGGGTACGAGCAGTACTTC.